A single sample gave rise to the 28 T cell receptor beta chains below, sequenced in a study of T cell changes during pregnancy in multiple sclerosis. Assay: immunoSEQ multiplex PCR; the TCRdb copy retains only in-frame clones and omits some. The top ten clones hold roughly 0.4% of a sample with 50,000 to 55,000 clones, 92% of them seen once. The material sequenced was CD4+ T cells from peripheral blood mononuclear cells, taken after pregnancy. Every receptor here comes from a female donor with multiple sclerosis, enrolled in a pregnancy study.

This clone was seen a handful of times. The chain has TRBV28 and TRBJ1-2, with D possibly TRBD1 on 6 matching bases. The germline V gene has CDR1 MDHEN and CDR2 SYDVKM. The CDR3 loop spans 15 amino acids. Trimming left V 1 base short and J 8 bases short, with 17 bases between. CDR3 in DNA: TGTGCCAGCAGTTTATCCGCAACAGGGCGGAGGGGCTACACCTTC. This gives the protein CASSLSATGRRGYTF.

The table lists this clone with a few counts. The V call is TRBV4-1, the J call TRBJ2-7, with 7 bases aligning to TRBD1. After removal of 0 bases from V and 4 bases from J, the junction contained 12 bases not matched to a gene. The CDR3 has 17 amino acids. Germline V gene data show CDR1 as MGHRA and CDR2 as YSYEKL. CDR3 sequence (DNA): TGCGCCAGCAGCCAAGATCTGATGACAGGGACGGGATACGAGCAGTACTTC. Protein product: CASSQDLMTGTGYEQYF.

The CDR3 sequence: CASSLSTKPNTEAFF. In nucleotides, the CDR3 is TGTGCCAGCAGTTTATCGACAAAACCGAACACTGAAGCTTTCTTT. The chain uses TRBV27 and TRBJ1-1; D unresolved. Germline V gene data show CDR1 as MNHEY and CDR2 as SMNVEV (reference sequence). The CDR3 consists of 15 residues. V dropped 0 bases and J dropped 1 base, with 9 bases sitting between them.

The chain recombines TRBV30 with TRBJ1-6, with D possibly TRBD1 on 5 matching bases. The V gene's germline CDR1 is GTSNPN and CDR2 SVGIG (reference sequence). V lost 4 bases to trimming and J lost 5 bases, with 18 bases between them. This CDR3 spans 16 amino acids. The CDR3 here is CAWNPLSRVNNSPLHF. The CDR3 DNA is TGTGCCTGGAATCCCCTTAGCAGGGTGAATAATTCACCCCTCCACTTT.

The chain links TRBV6-6 to TRBJ2-1; D might be TRBD2 (6 bases). Germline lookup yields CDR1 MNHNY and CDR2 SVGAGI (reference sequence). V dropped 2 bases and J dropped 8 bases, with 13 bases sitting between them. The CDR3 contains 14 residues. The CDR3 here is CASSYGGPGDEQFF. The CDR3, as DNA: TGTGCCAGCAGTTACGGAGGGCCGGGCGATGAGCAGTTCTTC.

This chain connects TRBV27 to TRBJ2-6, with D perhaps matching TRBD1 (6 bases). V lost 5 bases and J lost 0, with 11 bases in between. The V gene's germline CDR1 is MNHEY and CDR2 SMNVEV (reference sequence). This CDR3 has 16 amino acids. CDR3: CASSARTASGANVLTF. The CDR3 bases are TGTGCCAGCAGTGCCAGGACAGCCTCTGGGGCCAACGTCCTGACTTTC.

This chain links TRBV4-3 with TRBJ2-1, with D perhaps matching TRBD2 (5 bases). V lost 0 bases to trimming and J lost 7 bases, with 19 bases between them. Germline CDR1 LGHNA, CDR2 YSLEER. The CDR3 extends over 17 amino acids. Here the CDR3 DNA reads TGCGCCAGCAGCCAAGACCCTGGACTGGGCGCTAGGAATGAGCAGTTCTTC. Translating gives CASSQDPGLGARNEQFF.

The chain carries TRBV7-2 and TRBJ2-7; 8 positions agree with TRBD1. V trimming: 4 bases; J trimming: 3 bases; junction bases outside the gene matches: 2. The germline CDR1 and CDR2 sequences are SGHTA and FQGNSA. CDR3 length: 13 amino acids. CDR3 protein: CASSSDRGYEQYF. In DNA, the CDR3 is TGTGCCAGCAGCTCTGACAGGGGCTACGAGCAGTACTTC.

The CDR3 DNA sequence: TGCAGCGTTACCGGGACTGTCGGCAATGAGCAGTTCTTC. This codes for CSVTGTVGNEQFF. This chain links TRBV29-1 with TRBJ2-1; a weak D match, TRBD2 (6 bases). CDR3 length equals 13 residues. Looked up from germline, CDR1 is SQVTM and CDR2 is ANQGSEA. Trimming removed 5 bases from V and 6 bases from J, with 14 bases in between.

This clone was recorded only once. The chain has TRBV5-1 and TRBJ2-1; 7 bases match TRBD2. Germline CDR1 is SGHRS and CDR2 is YFSETQ. The length of the CDR3 is 15 residues. V gave up 2 bases and J gave up 0 bases; unmatched junction bases: 2. The CDR3 DNA reads as TGCGCCAGCAGCTTCGGGGGGAGCTCCTACAATGAGCAGTTCTTC. Residues: CASSFGGSSYNEQFF.

The J gene is TRBJ1-2, the V gene TRBV2; D not certain. The CDR3 consists of 12 residues. V was cut by 4 bases and J by 7 bases, with 10 bases left in between. Germline CDR1 and CDR2: SNHLY and FYNNEI. The CDR3 loop is CASSAVSPGYTF. The CDR3 DNA is TGTGCCAGCAGTGCAGTTTCCCCTGGCTACACCTTC. Drawing the rest from reference TRBV2 and TRBJ1-2, the complete variable domain is EPEVTQTPSHQVTQMGQEVILRCVPISNHLYFYWYRQILGQKVEFLVSFYNNEISEKSEIFDDQFSVERPDGSNFTLKIRSTKLEDSAMYFCASSAVSPGYTFGSGTRLTVV.

This rearrangement joins TRBV18 to TRBJ2-7; maybe TRBD1 (6 bases). The CDR3 is 13 amino acids. V was trimmed by 4 bases and J by 5 bases, leaving 12 bases between them. Germline assignment: CDR1 KGHSH and CDR2 LQKENI. The CDR3: CASSLSQGNEQYF. CDR3 DNA: TGTGCCAGCTCACTTTCGCAGGGGAACGAGCAGTACTTC.

In its sample, this clone was seen once. The chain combines TRBV29-1 with TRBJ2-7, with 7 bases matching TRBD1. After removal of 5 bases from V and 5 bases from J, the junction contained 9 bases not matched to a gene. In germline, CDR1 is SQVTM, CDR2 ANQGSEA. The CDR3 has 13 residues. In DNA, the CDR3 is TGCAGCGTTTCTTCCAGGGGGAAGGACGAGCAGTACTTC. This encodes CSVSSRGKDEQYF.

The rearrangement links TRBV18 to TRBJ2-1, with 8 bases matching TRBD2. CDR1 is KGHSH, CDR2 LQKENI, per germline. Germline trimming cut 3 bases from V and 6 bases from J; bases unmatched to any gene: 7. This CDR3 spans 15 amino acids. This chain's CDR3 is CASSPRTSSLNEQFF. The DNA for the CDR3 is TGTGCCAGCTCACCGCGGACTAGCAGCCTCAATGAGCAGTTCTTC.

The chain combines TRBV19 with TRBJ1-3, with a tentative D call TRBD1 (5 bases). This CDR3 contains 16 residues. Trimming stripped 5 bases from V and 0 bases from J, with 14 bases between. Germline V gives CDR1 LNHDA, CDR2 SQIVND (reference sequence). The CDR3 here is CASSSQVKRSGNTIYF. DNA for the CDR3: TGTGCCAGTAGTTCACAGGTCAAACGCTCTGGAAACACCATATATTTT.

V usage is TRBV6-4 and J usage is TRBJ2-3; TRBD2 agrees at 7 bases. This CDR3 region has 16 residues. Germline assignment: CDR1 MRHNA and CDR2 SNTAGT. The trim removed 6 bases at V and 1 base at J, leaving 10 bases unmatched. CDR3 DNA sequence: TGTGCCAGCAGCGCCCTGCCCGCGGGGGGCACAGATACGCAGTATTTT. As protein: CASSALPAGGTDTQYF.

The CDR3 sequence is CASSPRQGVSPLHF. As DNA, the CDR3 is TGTGCCAGCAGCCCCCGACAGGGAGTTTCACCCCTCCACTTT. The gene calls are TRBV7-2 and TRBJ1-6; TRBD1 matches at 7 bases. Per the germline V gene, CDR1 is SGHTA and CDR2 is FQGNSA. The V segment lost 5 bases and the J segment 9 bases; nucleotides outside the gene matches: 7. The CDR3 totals 14 residues.

The rearrangement uses TRBV7-9 and TRBJ2-1, with 8 bases aligning to TRBD2. The trim removed 1 base at V and 4 bases at J, leaving 12 bases unmatched. CDR1 SEHNR and CDR2 FQNEAQ come from the germline V gene (reference sequence). This CDR3 contains 18 residues. CDR3 residues: CASSLGGRAGDIYNEQFF. As DNA, the CDR3 is TGTGCCAGCAGCTTAGGTGGTCGAGCGGGAGACATTTACAATGAGCAGTTCTTC. Complete variable domain (other parts from reference TRBV7-9 and TRBJ2-1): DTGVSQNPRHKITKRGQNVTFRCDPISEHNRLYWYRQTLGQGPEFLTYFQNEAQLEKSRLLSDRFSAERPKGSFSTLEIQRTEQGDSAMYLCASSLGGRAGDIYNEQFFGPGTRLTVL.

The chain recombines TRBV19 with TRBJ1-3; D is possibly TRBD1 (6 bases). V gave up 6 bases and J gave up 0 bases, with 12 bases separating them. From germline, CDR1 is LNHDA and CDR2 SQIVND (reference sequence). The CDR3 covers 15 residues. The CDR3 is CASSSGTFSGNTIYF. CDR3 bases: TGTGCCAGTAGCTCGGGGACATTCTCTGGAAACACCATATATTTT. The entire variable domain, with the rest obtained from reference TRBV19 and TRBJ1-3, is as follows: DGGITQSPKYLFRKEGQNVTLSCEQNLNHDAMYWYRQDPGQGLRLIYYSQIVNDFQKGDIAEGYSVSREKKESFPLTVTSAQKNPTAFYLCASSSGTFSGNTIYFGEGSWLTVV.

The chain combines TRBV18 with TRBJ1-5; no firm D call. The CDR3 covers 15 residues. Germline assignment: CDR1 KGHSH and CDR2 LQKENI. Trimming took 1 base from V and 0 from J, leaving 7 bases between them. CDR3: CASSPQPNSNQPQHF. CDR3 nucleotides: TGTGCCAGCTCACCACAACCTAATAGCAATCAGCCCCAGCATTTT.

The CDR3 reads CASSQVRGSLDQPQHF. CDR3 DNA: TGCGCCAGCAGCCAAGTTCGGGGGAGCCTGGATCAGCCCCAGCATTTT. The rearrangement links TRBV4-1 to TRBJ1-5; perhaps TRBD1 as D (5 bases). The CDR3 is 16 residues long. The V gene's germline CDR1 is MGHRA and CDR2 YSYEKL. Trimming left V 1 base short and J 5 bases short, with 15 bases between.

V and J are TRBV19 and TRBJ1-1; 7 nucleotides match TRBD1. CDR1 is LNHDA and CDR2 is SQIVND in the germline V gene (reference sequence). The CDR3 covers 15 residues. Unmatched junction bases numbered 8, after V lost 4 bases and J lost 3 bases. Here the CDR3 DNA reads TGTGCCAGTAGTAAAACCCAGACAGGGTACACTGAAGCTTTCTTT. Translation gives CASSKTQTGYTEAFF.

The rearrangement uses TRBV19 and TRBJ1-2, with TRBD1 as a possible D gene (6 bases). CDR3 length equals 13 residues. Germline V CDR1 and CDR2: LNHDA, SQIVND (reference sequence). V was shortened by 0 bases and J by 13 bases, with 15 bases between the two germline ends. CDR3 amino acids: CASSIDLGALATF. DNA of the CDR3: TGTGCCAGTAGTATAGATTTGGGGGCGCTAGCCACCTTC.

The chain uses TRBV30 and TRBJ2-7; D is possibly TRBD1 (5 bases). V shed 3 bases and J shed 5 bases, with 17 bases lying between them. There are 14 residues in the CDR3. Germline V gene data show CDR1 as GTSNPN and CDR2 as SVGIG (reference sequence). The CDR3 loop is CAWSKTAVGDEQYF. The DNA of the CDR3 is TGTGCCTGGAGCAAGACGGCGGTAGGGGACGAGCAGTACTTC.

The chain recombines TRBV7-6 with TRBJ2-7; 9 positions agree with TRBD2. The CDR3 runs to 16 residues. The V gene's germline CDR1 is SGHVS and CDR2 FNYEAQ. V lost 2 bases and J lost 5; bases outside the gene matches: 10. CDR3 residues: CASSLQAGGVSNEQYF. The CDR3 region has the DNA TGTGCCAGCAGCTTACAGGCGGGAGGGGTATCTAACGAGCAGTACTTC.

The rearrangement uses TRBV9 and TRBJ1-2; no definite D call. V shed 6 bases and J shed 1 base, with 7 bases lying between them. The germline CDR1 and CDR2 sequences are SGDLS and YYNGEE. The CDR3 has 12 residues. Here the CDR3 reads CASNGLNYGYTF. The CDR3 nucleotides read TGTGCCAGCAACGGACTTAACTATGGCTACACCTTC.

The chain joins TRBV11-2 to TRBJ2-7, with 10 bases matching TRBD2. J was trimmed by 3 bases and V by 4 bases; bases with no gene match: 3. Germline CDR1 and CDR2: SGHAT and FQNNGV. The length of the CDR3 is 14 residues. The DNA of the CDR3 is TGTGCCAGCAGCTACCGGACTAGCGGCTACGAGCAGTACTTC. Translation gives CASSYRTSGYEQYF.

The chain combines TRBV2 with TRBJ1-5, with 7 bases that match TRBD1. The CDR3 has 14 residues. CDR1 and CDR2 (germline): SNHLY, FYNNEI. Germline trimming cut 5 bases from V and 6 bases from J; bases unmatched to any gene: 7. Here the CDR3 DNA reads TGTGCCAGCAGTCAATTCACAGGGGTTCAGCCCCAGCATTTT. Protein sequence: CASSQFTGVQPQHF.